These 6 T cell receptor beta chains were all obtained from the same sample, sequenced in a study of early T cells in non-severe SARS-CoV-2 infection (dated by TCRdb to the early 2020s). Libraries were prepared through 5' RACE. Sequencer: NextSeq 500. The raw public data were reprocessed by TCRdb itself: fastp quality trimming at Q25, MiXCR clonotype calling, in-frame beta chains only. Each entry is one CDR3 protein sequence, shown with its most common DNA and genes. The sample has about 54,000 distinct CDR3 sequences on record, 5% to 7.5% of them singletons. The ten biggest clones cover roughly 5.6% of the sample. The specimen was whole blood, collected at baseline. These receptors came from an adult who was a healthcare worker with PCR-confirmed SARS-CoV-2 infection or an uninfected control (not recorded which).

This clonotype has just a few counts. CDR3 sequence: CASSLDGTDTQYF. The CDR3 DNA follows: TGTGCCAGCAGCTTAGATGGCACAGATACGCAGTATTTT. This chain uses TRBV7-9 with TRBJ2-3; D remains unclear. Germline CDR1 SEHNR, CDR2 FQNEAQ (reference sequence). The CDR3 spans 13 residues. Trimming shortened V by 1 base and J by 1 base, and 3 bases separated the two germline ends.

This clonotype was counted a few times. The chain couples TRBV4-2 to TRBJ2-2; possible D gene TRBD2, 6 bases. Trimming took 1 base from V and 4 from J, leaving 16 bases between them. Germline V gene lookup returns CDR1 LGHNA and CDR2 YNFKEQ. The CDR3 is 17 residues long. CDR3: CASSQGSGRGGTGELFF. In nucleotides, the CDR3 is TGTGCCAGCAGCCAAGGTAGTGGGCGGGGCGGCACCGGGGAGCTGTTTTTT.

This clonotype has at least ten counts. The chain joins TRBV4-2 to TRBJ2-3; possible D gene TRBD2, 6 bases. Germline CDR1 LGHNA, CDR2 YNFKEQ. V was cut by 1 base and J by 3 bases, with 11 bases left in between. The CDR3 consists of 15 residues. CDR3 residues: CASSQGRDSTDTQYF. As DNA, the CDR3 is TGTGCCAGCAGCCAAGGCAGGGACTCTACAGATACGCAGTATTTT.

This clonotype was found many times. The chain recombines TRBV10-3 with TRBJ2-7; the match to TRBD1 covers 10 bases. Per germline, CDR1 ENHRY and CDR2 SYGVKD. This CDR3 has 13 residues. The V and J ends lost 9 bases and 5 bases, in that order; junction bases with no gene match: 7. The CDR3 nucleotides are TGTGCCATTGCGAGGGGACAGGGGAACGAGCAGTACTTC. Protein sequence: CAIARGQGNEQYF.

The chain recombines TRBV29-1 with TRBJ1-2; D is undetermined. V lost 4 bases and J 4 bases, leaving 7 bases between the germline ends. CDR1 and CDR2 (germline): SQVTM, ANQGSEA. The CDR3 loop spans 11 amino acids. The CDR3 DNA reads TGCAGCGTTGGAGGTACCTATGGCTACACCTTC. As protein: CSVGGTYGYTF.

This clonotype showed up many times. This chain uses TRBV4-2 with TRBJ1-2; D is unresolved. V was trimmed by 0 bases and J by 4 bases, leaving 12 bases between them. This CDR3 contains 15 residues. Per germline, CDR1 LGHNA and CDR2 YNFKEQ. The CDR3 bases are TGTGCCAGCAGCCAAGAGGGGAAAAGTAGCTATGGCTACACCTTC. Its protein product is CASSQEGKSSYGYTF.